These 18 T cell receptor beta chains originate from one sample sequenced in a study of T cells in localized non-small cell lung cancer. TCRdb keeps only in-frame clones here, not all; method: immunoSEQ multiplex PCR. Of about 5,900 clones detected, 20% to 25% appear once; the ten largest clones hold under 10%. Sample: lung tumor tissue, taken before any cancer treatment. The receptors were sampled from a female donor older than 55 with stage I lung adenocarcinoma.

This clone was recorded only once. The chain recombines TRBV28 with TRBJ2-3, with D uncertain. The CDR3 sequence is 12 residues long. CDR1 is MDHEN, CDR2 SYDVKM, per germline. V was pared by 8 bases and J by 2 bases, with 8 bases between. CDR3 bases: TGTGCCAGCCGGGCACCCACAGATACGCAGTATTTT. Protein: CASRAPTDTQYF.

In this sample, this clone is medium-sized. The J gene is TRBJ2-7, the V gene TRBV23-1; no firm D call. TRBV23-1 is an ORF, and what it does is uncertain. This CDR3 has 13 amino acids. With 6 bases removed from V and 7 bases from J, the gap between germline ends came to 16 bases. The CDR3 bases are TGCGCCAGCAGCCAAGATCGGCATAGGGAGCAGTACTTC. Amino acid sequence: CASSQDRHREQYF.

This chain connects TRBV19 to TRBJ2-1; TRBD2 aligns across 9 bases. This CDR3 has 15 amino acids. In germline, CDR1 is LNHDA, CDR2 SQIVND (reference sequence). Trimming took 6 bases from V and 5 from J; bases not matched to a gene: 8. DNA for the CDR3: TGTGCCAGTAGGACTAGCGGTCCCAGTGACAATGAGCAGTTCTTC. Amino acids: CASRTSGPSDNEQFF.

This chain uses TRBV25-1 with TRBJ1-1; D is perhaps TRBD1 (6 bases). V lost 4 bases to trimming and J lost 4 bases, with 16 bases between them. The CDR3 length is 15 residues. The germline CDR1 and CDR2 sequences are MGHDK and SYGVNS. CDR3 region: CASSASGGVSTEAFF. CDR3 nucleotide sequence: TGTGCCAGCAGTGCATCGGGGGGCGTGAGCACTGAAGCTTTCTTT.

This chain joins TRBV11-3 and TRBJ2-3, with 8 nucleotides matching TRBD2. Per germline, CDR1 SGHNT and CDR2 YENEEA. The J segment lost 0 bases and the V segment lost 3 bases, leaving 5 bases of the junction unmatched. This CDR3 comprises 16 residues. CDR3 sequence reads: CASSLGSGTSTDTQYF. CDR3 coding DNA: TGTGCCAGCAGCTTGGGTAGCGGGACTAGCACAGATACGCAGTATTTT.

CDR3 bases: TGTGCCAGCAGTTACGGCGACGCTGTGAACACTGAAGCTTTCTTT. Translation: CASSYGDAVNTEAFF. The V gene is TRBV6-8, the J gene TRBJ1-1; D is unclear. Between the trimmed V and J ends, which lost 2 bases and 0 bases, there was a span of 10 bases. Looked up from germline, CDR1 is MNHGY and CDR2 is SAAAGT. This CDR3 is 15 amino acids long.

The gene calls are TRBV6-8 and TRBJ2-7, with D unclear. The ends were cut back, 8 bases at V and 0 bases at J, with 11 bases in the middle. CDR3 length: 13 residues. CDR1 and CDR2 from the germline V gene are MNHGY and SAAAGT. CDR3 protein: CASPAPSSYEQYF. The CDR3 region has the DNA TGTGCCAGCCCAGCCCCTAGCTCCTACGAGCAGTACTTC.

There are a few counts of this clone. This chain's CDR3 is CASSPATGPTYEQYF. The CDR3 DNA reads as TGTGCCAGCAGTCCCGCGACTGGACCTACTTACGAGCAGTACTTC. The rearrangement links TRBV6-8 to TRBJ2-7, with D unclear. V gave up 5 bases and J gave up 4 bases, with 18 bases separating them. The CDR3 runs 15 residues. The germline gives CDR1 MNHGY, CDR2 SAAAGT.

CDR3 DNA: TGTGCCAGCGGCCCGGGACAGGGTGGCTATGGCTACACCTTC. Protein: CASGPGQGGYGYTF. This rearrangement joins TRBV6-8 to TRBJ1-2; 9 nucleotides match TRBD1. The CDR3 length is 14 residues. The germline gives CDR1 MNHGY, CDR2 SAAAGT. With 8 bases clipped from V and 4 bases from J, the junction kept 8 bases outside the gene matches.

The J gene is TRBJ1-4, the V gene TRBV11-3; maybe TRBD1 (5 bases). Germline CDR1 SGHNT, CDR2 YENEEA. Between the trimmed V and J ends, which lost 3 bases and 8 bases, there was a span of 16 bases. This CDR3 spans 15 amino acids. In DNA, the CDR3 is TGTGCCAGCAGCTTCCGGGGGGGGTTCGGAGAAAAACTGTTTTTT. Its protein product is CASSFRGGFGEKLFF. Full variable domain (missing parts from reference TRBV11-3 and TRBJ1-4): EAGVVQSPRYKIIEKKQPVAFWCNPISGHNTLYWYLQNLGQGPELLIRYENEEAVDDSQLPKDRFSAERLKGVDSTLKIQPAELGDSAVYLCASSFRGGFGEKLFFGSGTQLSVL.

This clone was observed a handful of times. The chain recombines TRBV6-8 with TRBJ1-2, with 8 bases fitting TRBD1. Germline CDR1 reads MNHGY; CDR2 reads SAAAGT. This CDR3 has 14 amino acids. Trimming removed 4 bases from V and 4 bases from J; junction bases left unmatched: 5. This CDR3 reads CASSLGQGAYGYTF. The CDR3 nucleotides read TGTGCCAGCAGTTTAGGGCAGGGGGCCTATGGCTACACCTTC.

J is TRBJ1-5 and V is TRBV18; D gene unclear. This CDR3 is built from 13 residues. Germline V gives CDR1 KGHSH, CDR2 LQKENI. With 2 bases removed from V and 2 bases from J, the gap between germline ends came to 4 bases. The CDR3 nucleotides read TGTGCCAGCTCACCAGGGGGCAATCAGCCCCAGCATTTT. Its protein is CASSPGGNQPQHF.

The J gene is TRBJ2-4, the V gene TRBV5-1; either TRBD1 or TRBD2 may fit D (5 bases each). In germline, CDR1 is SGHRS, CDR2 YFSETQ. There are 16 residues in the CDR3. Trimming removed 0 bases at V and 1 base at J, with 11 bases between. Written as DNA, the CDR3 is TGCGCCAGCAGCTTGGGGGGCGGGTCGGCCAAAAACATTCAGTACTTC. Translation gives CASSLGGGSAKNIQYF.

This clone has ten or more counts. This chain connects TRBV11-3 to TRBJ2-2, with 7 bases that match TRBD2. The CDR3 has 16 amino acids. V was pared by 6 bases and J by 5 bases, with 12 bases of the junction left unmatched. Germline lookup yields CDR1 SGHNT and CDR2 YENEEA. The CDR3 here is CASRAGGSRGTGELFF. CDR3 nucleotide sequence: TGTGCCAGCAGGGCCGGCGGGAGTAGAGGAACCGGGGAGCTGTTTTTT.

This clone has only a few counts. J is TRBJ1-1 and V is TRBV10-2; D uncertain. Germline V gene lookup returns CDR1 WSHSY and CDR2 SAAADI. Trimming cost V 3 bases and J 3 bases, with 5 bases left between them. This CDR3 contains 12 residues. Written as DNA, the CDR3 is TGCGCCAGCAGTGACCGAGACACTGAAGCTTTCTTT. It specifies CASSDRDTEAFF.

This chain links TRBV9 with TRBJ2-5, with TRBD1 as a possible D gene (6 bases). The ends were cut back, 0 bases at V and 2 bases at J, with 11 bases in the middle. CDR1 is SGDLS and CDR2 is YYNGEE in the germline V gene. The CDR3 is made up of 15 amino acids. The CDR3 loop reads CASSVGPGVQETQYF. The CDR3 DNA follows: TGTGCCAGCAGCGTAGGCCCAGGGGTACAAGAGACCCAGTACTTC.

V gene TRBV28 combines with J gene TRBJ2-2, with 10 bases aligning to TRBD2. CDR1 is MDHEN, CDR2 SYDVKM, per germline. The CDR3 runs 15 residues. The V segment lost 3 bases and the J segment 7 bases; nucleotides outside the gene matches: 5. CDR3 DNA sequence: TGTGCCAGCAGTTTGCTAGCGGGAGCGGGCGGGGAGCTGTTTTTT. Translation gives CASSLLAGAGGELFF.

The rearrangement links TRBV15 to TRBJ2-1; TRBD1 agrees at 8 bases. This CDR3 has 17 residues. The V gene's germline CDR1 is LNHNV and CDR2 YYDKDF (reference sequence). J lost 3 bases, V lost 5 bases, and 12 bases had no gene match. CDR3 DNA sequence: TGTGCCACCAGCCTCAAAGAGAGGGACAGGCACTACAATGAGCAGTTCTTC. Protein sequence: CATSLKERDRHYNEQFF. The full variable domain, rest sourced from reference TRBV15 and TRBJ2-1, is DAMVIQNPRYQVTQFGKPVTLSCSQTLNHNVMYWYQQKSSQAPKLLFHYYDKDFNNEADTPDNFQSRRPNTSFCFLDIRSPGLGDTAMYLCATSLKERDRHYNEQFFGPGTRLTVL.